The rows below give T cell receptor beta chains drawn from one sample of a study of cytomegalovirus exposure and HLA in healthy donors. The repertoire was sequenced with immunoSEQ multiplex PCR; TCRdb's copy has only in-frame clones and lacks some. The table lists 100,000 to 150,000 clones, over 70% of them singletons. Sequenced material: PBMCs. These receptors were collected from a man younger than 35 in good health and CMV-seropositive. Each CDR3 is given with its conserved first and last residue. The order of the fields is V gene, J gene, clone size, CDR3 length, D gene, CDR3 protein, CDR3 DNA. D genes are given only for firm matches. Only some rows state a clone size, as once, few, many or a class for expanded clones.

V gene: TRBV11-2
J gene: TRBJ2-7
clone size: NA
CDR3 length: 16
D gene: TRBD1
CDR3 protein: CASSLDAGQGVIKQYF
CDR3 DNA: TGTGCCAGCAGCTTAGATGCGGGACAGGGTGTGATTAAGCAGTACTTC

V gene: TRBV5-1
J gene: TRBJ2-7
clone size: NA
CDR3 length: 13
D gene: NA
CDR3 protein: CASSLQGVYEQYF
CDR3 DNA: TGCGCCAGCAGCTTACAGGGTGTCTACGAGCAGTACTTC

V gene: TRBV6-6
J gene: TRBJ2-2
clone size: once
CDR3 length: 12
D gene: NA
CDR3 protein: CASSRDTGELFF
CDR3 DNA: TGTGCCAGCAGTCGGGACACCGGGGAGCTGTTTTTT

V gene: TRBV7-9
J gene: TRBJ2-7
clone size: NA
CDR3 length: 13
D gene: TRBD2
CDR3 protein: CACIGAGTYEQYF
CDR3 DNA: TGTGCCTGCATCGGAGCGGGGACCTACGAGCAGTACTTC

V gene: TRBV7-2
J gene: TRBJ2-7
clone size: once
CDR3 length: 16
D gene: TRBD2
CDR3 protein: CASSPSTRAGDHEQYF
CDR3 DNA: TGTGCCAGCAGCCCCTCGACTCGGGCGGGGGATCACGAGCAGTACTTC

V gene: TRBV7-2
J gene: TRBJ2-2
clone size: NA
CDR3 length: 17
D gene: NA
CDR3 protein: CASSYPEGPTNTGELFF
CDR3 DNA: TGTGCCAGCAGCTACCCGGAGGGGCCAACTAACACCGGGGAGCTGTTTTTT

V gene: TRBV29-1
J gene: TRBJ1-1
clone size: NA
CDR3 length: 14
D gene: NA
CDR3 protein: CSVDFPPRHRPAFF
CDR3 DNA: TGCAGCGTTGATTTCCCCCCCAGGCACCGCCCAGCTTTCTTT

V gene: TRBV30
J gene: TRBJ2-5
clone size: NA
CDR3 length: 13
D gene: NA
CDR3 protein: CAWDDQGLETQYF
CDR3 DNA: TGTGCCTGGGACGACCAGGGACTAGAGACCCAGTACTTC

V gene: TRBV10-2
J gene: TRBJ2-1
clone size: NA
CDR3 length: 19
D gene: TRBD2
CDR3 protein: CASSASGLAGGPSYNEQFF
CDR3 DNA: TGCGCCAGCAGTGCCTCGGGACTAGCGGGGGGGCCCTCCTACAATGAGCAGTTCTTC

V gene: TRBV5-8
J gene: TRBJ2-7
clone size: NA
CDR3 length: 15
D gene: TRBD1
CDR3 protein: CASSPLTGGGDEQYF
CDR3 DNA: TGTGCCAGCAGCCCATTAACAGGGGGCGGCGACGAGCAGTACTTC

V gene: TRBV14
J gene: TRBJ2-7
clone size: NA
CDR3 length: 14
D gene: NA
CDR3 protein: CASSQVDRIYEQYF
CDR3 DNA: TGTGCCAGCAGCCAAGTAGACAGGATTTACGAGCAGTACTTC

V gene: TRBV14
J gene: TRBJ1-1
clone size: NA
CDR3 length: 13
D gene: NA
CDR3 protein: CASSQIVTGGAFF
CDR3 DNA: TGTGCCAGCAGCCAAATCGTTACGGGGGGGGCTTTCTTT

V gene: TRBV4-3
J gene: TRBJ1-1
clone size: NA
CDR3 length: 16
D gene: TRBD1
CDR3 protein: CASSQPSGTGNTEAFF
CDR3 DNA: TGCGCCAGCAGCCAACCCTCCGGGACAGGGAACACTGAAGCTTTCTTT

V gene: TRBV5-4
J gene: TRBJ2-1
clone size: NA
CDR3 length: 17
D gene: TRBD1
CDR3 protein: CASSPTYGQGSFGEQFF
CDR3 DNA: TGTGCCAGCAGCCCAACCTACGGACAGGGGAGTTTCGGTGAGCAGTTCTTC

V gene: TRBV5-1
J gene: TRBJ2-5
clone size: NA
CDR3 length: 15
D gene: TRBD1
CDR3 protein: CASSSDRGLQETQYF
CDR3 DNA: TGCGCCAGCAGCTCGGACAGGGGATTACAAGAGACCCAGTACTTC

V gene: TRBV6-5
J gene: TRBJ2-3
clone size: NA
CDR3 length: 15
D gene: TRBD1
CDR3 protein: CASSYYQGASDTQYF
CDR3 DNA: TGTGCCAGCAGTTACTATCAGGGGGCTTCAGATACGCAGTATTTT

V gene: TRBV7-2
J gene: TRBJ2-5
clone size: NA
CDR3 length: 14
D gene: NA
CDR3 protein: CASSLAGGRETQYF
CDR3 DNA: TGTGCCAGCAGCTTAGCAGGGGGACGAGAGACCCAGTACTTC

V gene: TRBV7-2
J gene: TRBJ2-3
clone size: NA
CDR3 length: 14
D gene: NA
CDR3 protein: CASSLAQRADTQYF
CDR3 DNA: TGTGCCAGCAGCTTAGCCCAGAGGGCAGATACGCAGTATTTT

V gene: TRBV28
J gene: TRBJ1-2
clone size: NA
CDR3 length: 11
D gene: NA
CDR3 protein: CASRGSYGYTF
CDR3 DNA: TGTGCCAGCAGGGGGAGCTATGGCTACACCTTC

V gene: TRBV6-5
J gene: TRBJ1-1
clone size: NA
CDR3 length: 14
D gene: NA
CDR3 protein: CASSYGSGRTEAFF
CDR3 DNA: TGTGCCAGCAGTTACGGGTCAGGGCGCACTGAAGCTTTCTTT

V gene: TRBV20-1
J gene: TRBJ2-1
clone size: NA
CDR3 length: 11
D gene: NA
CDR3 protein: CSASNYNEQFF
CDR3 DNA: TGCAGTGCTAGCAATTACAATGAGCAGTTCTTC

V gene: TRBV7-2
J gene: TRBJ1-3
clone size: NA
CDR3 length: 14
D gene: NA
CDR3 protein: CASSLRVSGNTIYF
CDR3 DNA: TGCGCCAGCAGCTTACGGGTGTCTGGAAACACCATATATTTT